The rows below give T cell receptor beta chains drawn from one sample of a study of CD8 T cells in Susac syndrome. TCRdb independently ran MiXCR on the immunoSEQ multiplex PCR reads; one entry per CDR3 protein. This sample has approximately 180,000 distinct CDR3 sequences; roughly 94% occur once, and the top ten carry around 0.094%. The sample consisted of CD4+ T cells from PBMCs. The receptors derive from a human donor with Susac syndrome. CDR3s include the opening cysteine and the closing phenylalanine or tryptophan. D genes are given only for firm matches. Clone size, where shown, is once, few, many, or a class for clones that have expanded.

V: TRBV6-2/TRBV6-3; D: .; size: .; J: TRBJ2-7; DNA: TGTGCCAGCAGTTACATTGACCGGTCGGGGTACGAGCAGTACTTC; CDR3: CASSYIDRSGYEQYF
V: TRBV4-2; D: TRBD1; size: .; J: TRBJ1-4; DNA: TGTGCCAGCAGCCAAGGAGACAGGGTGGTAGAAAAACTGTTTTTT; CDR3: CASSQGDRVVEKLFF
V: TRBV19; D: TRBD2; size: .; J: TRBJ2-7; DNA: TGTGCCAGTAGTCCACTAGCGGAATCCTACGAGCAGTACTTC; CDR3: CASSPLAESYEQYF
V: TRBV19; D: .; size: .; J: TRBJ2-6; DNA: TGTGCCAGTAAAAACACCCATGCCCCGGGGGTAGGGGCCAACGTCCTGACTTTC; CDR3: CASKNTHAPGVGANVLTF
V: TRBV5-1; D: .; size: .; J: TRBJ1-2; DNA: TGCGCCAGCAGCCGAGACTACAGAACCTATGGCTACACCTTC; CDR3: CASSRDYRTYGYTF
V: TRBV19; D: .; size: .; J: TRBJ2-6; DNA: TGTGCCAGTATCTCAAGAGCTATATCTGGGGCCAACGTCCTGACTTTC; CDR3: CASISRAISGANVLTF
V: TRBV7-2; D: TRBD1; size: .; J: TRBJ1-3; DNA: TGTGCCAGCAGCTTAGTCACAGGGGTCGGAAACACCATATATTTT; CDR3: CASSLVTGVGNTIYF
V: TRBV4-3; D: .; size: once; J: TRBJ2-6; DNA: TGCGCCAGCAGCCAAGAGGTTTTCCACTCTGGGGCCAACGTCCTGACTTTC; CDR3: CASSQEVFHSGANVLTF
V: TRBV6-5; D: .; size: .; J: TRBJ1-1; DNA: TGTGCCAGCAGTTACGTTCGGGGAACTGAAGCTTTCTTT; CDR3: CASSYVRGTEAFF
V: TRBV5-1; D: .; size: .; J: TRBJ2-1; DNA: TGCGCCAGCAGCTTGGCTCCAGGGGAACACAATGAGCAGTTCTTC; CDR3: CASSLAPGEHNEQFF
V: TRBV5-6; D: TRBD1; size: .; J: TRBJ1-2; DNA: TGTGCCAGCAGCCGTTGGGACAGGACGGATGGCTACACCTTC; CDR3: CASSRWDRTDGYTF
V: TRBV18; D: TRBD2; size: .; J: TRBJ2-3; DNA: TGTGCCAGCTCACCGCCGGGCGGGAGGGCCATAGATACGCAGTATTTT; CDR3: CASSPPGGRAIDTQYF
V: TRBV7-9; D: .; size: .; J: TRBJ1-6; DNA: TGTGCCAGCAGCTTACCCAATTCACCCCTCCACTTT; CDR3: CASSLPNSPLHF
V: TRBV28; D: .; size: .; J: TRBJ2-3; DNA: TGTGCCAGCAGTTTAGACCGGACAGCTTCCACAGATACGCAGTATTTT; CDR3: CASSLDRTASTDTQYF
V: TRBV3-1; D: .; size: .; J: TRBJ2-7; DNA: TGTGCCAGCGGAACATGGGGAGCACCCCACGAGCAGTACTTC; CDR3: CASGTWGAPHEQYF
V: TRBV3-1; D: .; size: .; J: TRBJ1-5; DNA: TGTGCCAGCAGCCAAGAGGAAGGGGACACACAGACGGTCAGCAATCAGCCCCAGCATTTT; CDR3: CASSQEEGDTQTVSNQPQHF
V: TRBV15; D: .; size: once; J: TRBJ2-5; DNA: TGTGCCACCAGCAGAGATCGTTTCAGACAAGAGACCCAGTACTTC; CDR3: CATSRDRFRQETQYF
V: TRBV7-9; D: .; size: .; J: TRBJ1-1; DNA: TGTGCCAGCAGCTCAGGACTAATCCAAGGAACTGAAGCTTTCTTT; CDR3: CASSSGLIQGTEAFF
V: TRBV28; D: .; size: .; J: TRBJ1-5; DNA: TGTGCCAGCAGTGTATTCCCCCGGGAGAGGAGTCAGCCCCAGCATTTT; CDR3: CASSVFPRERSQPQHF
V: TRBV7-2; D: TRBD1; size: .; J: TRBJ1-2; DNA: TGTGCCAGCAGCCTCCGACAGGGCGGTACCTATGGCTACACCTTC; CDR3: CASSLRQGGTYGYTF
V: TRBV15; D: .; size: .; J: TRBJ1-2; DNA: TGTGCCACCAGCAGAGATTTGGCGACTAACTACACCTTC; CDR3: CATSRDLATNYTF
V: TRBV9; D: .; size: once; J: TRBJ2-2; DNA: TGTGCCAGAACCCAGGGTACCGGGGAGCTGTTTTTT; CDR3: CARTQGTGELFF